The rows below give T cell receptor beta chains drawn from one sample of a study of blood T cell repertoires in COVID-19. The data were produced by immunoSEQ multiplex PCR, yet TCRdb's version contains in-frame clones alone and is incomplete. Found here are under 200,000 clones, roughly 80% of them singletons; the top ten hold more than 10%. The specimen was PBMCs or T cells enriched from blood (not recorded which). Receptors originate from a man aged 50 to 60 who had recovered from COVID-19. Both conserved end residues are part of each CDR3. D genes are given only for firm matches. Expanded clones get a size class; other rows say once, few or many, or leave the size out.

V	D	J	size	length	DNA	CDR3
TRBV18	-	TRBJ1-3	-	19	TGTGCCAGCTCACCAGGGATTAGTTCGGGCGGGGCTCGCGGAAACACCATATATTTT	CASSPGISSGGARGNTIYF
TRBV9	TRBD2	TRBJ2-5	-	15	TGTGCCAGCAGCATACCGACTGGCGGGGGGGAGACCCAGTACTTC	CASSIPTGGGETQYF
TRBV30	TRBD1	TRBJ1-6	-	14	TGTGCCTGGAGTGCCGGGACAGATAATTCACCCCTCCACTTT	CAWSAGTDNSPLHF
TRBV27	TRBD1	TRBJ1-2	-	16	TGTGCCAGCAGTCTGCAGGGGGCCCAGGCGGCCTATGGCTACACCTTC	CASSLQGAQAAYGYTF
TRBV5-1	-	TRBJ2-1	-	16	TGCGCCAGCAGCCGCGCAGGGATCAGCTCCTACAATGAGCAGTTCTTC	CASSRAGISSYNEQFF
TRBV6-5	-	TRBJ2-7	once	13	TGTGCCAGCAGTTACGCTACCTCCTACGAGCAGTACTTC	CASSYATSYEQYF
TRBV27	TRBD2	TRBJ2-3	-	17	TGTGCCACCAGTCATGGGCGGAGTAGCGGGGTAGGAAATACGCAGTATTTT	CATSHGRSSGVGNTQYF
TRBV6-2/TRBV6-3	TRBD2	TRBJ2-7	once	14	TGTGCCAGCAGTACGTGGGGGGGCTCCTACGAGCAGTACTTC	CASSTWGGSYEQYF
TRBV27	TRBD1	TRBJ1-6	-	15	TGTGCCAGCAGCCCGGGGACAGGGGTTAATTCACCCCTCCACTTT	CASSPGTGVNSPLHF
TRBV27	TRBD1	TRBJ2-3	-	16	TGTGCCAGCAGTTCCGGGGACAGGGGGAGAGCAGATACGCAGTATTTT	CASSSGDRGRADTQYF
TRBV5-3	-	TRBJ1-4	-	17	TGTGCCAGAAGCTTGGAACAGGACCCTGCAACTAATGAAAAACTGTTTTTT	CARSLEQDPATNEKLFF
TRBV27	-	TRBJ1-2	-	17	TGTGCCAGCAGTTTTTCGGCCAGAGGCAGTTCGGACTATGGCTACACCTTC	CASSFSARGSSDYGYTF
TRBV5-1	TRBD2	TRBJ2-1	-	15	TGCGCCAGCAGCGTACTAGCGGGGGACTACAATGAGCAGTTCTTC	CASSVLAGDYNEQFF
TRBV11-2	TRBD2	TRBJ2-1	-	14	TGTGCCAGCAGCTTCTTACTGGGGGGGAATGAGCAGTTCTTC	CASSFLLGGNEQFF
TRBV9	-	TRBJ1-6	-	13	TGTGCCAGCAGCGCCGGGATCCATTCACCCCTCCACTTT	CASSAGIHSPLHF
TRBV7-2	TRBD1	TRBJ2-7	-	15	TGTGCCAGCAGCTTAGACGAGGGGGCCGGCTACGAGCAGTACTTC	CASSLDEGAGYEQYF
TRBV7-9	-	TRBJ1-1	-	15	TGTGCCAGCAGCCCGAACAGGGACGGAAGCACTGAAGCTTTCTTT	CASSPNRDGSTEAFF
TRBV18	-	TRBJ1-1	-	13	TGTGCCAGCTCATTACAGGCCAACACTGAAGCTTTCTTT	CASSLQANTEAFF
TRBV30	-	TRBJ1-1	few	16	TGTGCCGGCGGGGGGGGGCCCGACAGGCTTCTAGTGAAAGCTTTCTTT	CAGGGGPDRLLVKAFF
TRBV9	TRBD2	TRBJ2-5	-	15	TGTGCCAGCAGCGTTTCCAGCGGGGGAATAGAGACCCAGTACTTC	CASSVSSGGIETQYF
TRBV2	TRBD1	TRBJ1-2	-	15	TGTGCCAGCAGTGAGCGACAGGGAGCTAACTATGGCTACACCTTC	CASSERQGANYGYTF
TRBV18	-	TRBJ2-7	-	14	TGTGCCAGCTCACCCCGGTTTCAATCCTACGAGCAGTACTTC	CASSPRFQSYEQYF
TRBV4-2	-	TRBJ1-4	-	15	TGTGCCAGCAGCCAGGATAGACAGATTAATGAAAAACTGTTTTTT	CASSQDRQINEKLFF
TRBV25-1	-	TRBJ1-4	-	14	TGTGCCAGTAGCGCCCGGGGATCGGGGGAAAAACTGTTTTTT	CASSARGSGEKLFF
TRBV19	-	TRBJ2-2	-	15	TGTGCCAGTAGGGGCTCTACTCGAATCACCGGGGAGCTGTTTTTT	CASRGSTRITGELFF
TRBV7-9	-	TRBJ1-5	few	14	TGTGCCAGCAGCACTCAGGGGTACAATCAGCCCCAGCATTTT	CASSTQGYNQPQHF
TRBV19	TRBD1	TRBJ2-1	-	15	TGTGCCAGTAGTCCAACGCCGGGACAGGGCAATGAGCAGTTCTTC	CASSPTPGQGNEQFF
TRBV6-5	-	TRBJ2-2	-	15	TGTGCCAGCAGCCGTAGAGGGGGAAGCACCGGGGAGCTGTTTTTT	CASSRRGGSTGELFF